This entry is about one TCR beta chain. Which antigen it targets is not known. The junction and the germline gene differ at one end; a read error may be behind it. The CDR3 runs 15 amino acids, cysteine and phenylalanine included. The kept DNA is CDR3 alone, 45 bases in frame from the first base. These data come from a study of T cells in Graves' hyperthyroidism and ophthalmopathy (dated by TCRdb to about 2019). Study-level background: Peripheral blood samples were taken at initial diagnosis, before any treatment was given. After sampling, hyperthyroidism patients received methimazole starting at 30 mg daily, and ophthalmopathy patients received high-dose intravenous methylprednisolone. Prospective prediction of ophthalmopathy was tested in an independent validation cohort consisting of roughly 20 hyperthyroidism patients and some 16 patients who later progressed to ophthalmopathy. According to the paper, TCR Vbeta CDR3 sequencing was carried out on 135 peripheral blood samples, which came from 40 to 45 ophthalmopathy, around 75 hyperthyroidism and about 17 progressor patients. Thyroid tissue and blood T-cell repertoires from six Graves' hyperthyroidism patients were also compared in the study. The roughly 100 discovery patients were randomly divided into training and test sets at a 7:3 ratio. A discovery cohort of approximately 97 patients, approximately 45 with Graves' ophthalmopathy and approximately 60 with stable Graves' hyperthyroidism, was used to find distinguishing TCR V-J signatures.

What the research found in general, with its limitations: Most expanded thyroid clonotypes (frequency above 0.001) were also detected in blood, suggesting blood repertoires may reflect thyroid immune responses. A 13 V-J signature model separated ophthalmopathy from stable hyperthyroidism, with roughly 88% sensitivity and about 81% specificity in cross-validation and 80%/75% in testing. No statistical method was used to fix the sample size in advance, and group allocation was not hidden from the investigators. In validation, the model predicted progression to ophthalmopathy a median of roughly 6.5 months before onset, with around 70% sensitivity and roughly 72% specificity.

The TCR beta CDR3 regions were amplified from RNA transcripts. The TCR CDR3 was subjected to a first round of RT-PCR using the HTBI primer set and the Qiagen OneStep RT-PCR kit. The libraries were constructed in a second round of multiplex PCR and then size-selected and purified. Paired-end sequencing of the libraries was performed with 100 bp reads on an Illumina HiSeq2000. The authors processed their data as follows. SOAPnuke was used to process the raw data, throwing out any read that contained adapters or uncalled bases, had a mean Phred below 15, or lacked an exact constant-primer or identifier match. COPE v1.2.5 was used to merge the high-quality paired reads, and each unique nucleotide sequence was defined as a clonotype. Clonotypes were aligned to IMGT TRBV, TRBD and TRBJ reference segments using MiTCR v1.1. The analysis was restricted to V-J combinations with a frequency above 0.0001, which together covered 99.2% of the repertoires. A TCS score was defined as the ratio of F50 (clonal expansion) to E x V (chaos), with BLOSUM62-based TCRdist applied between CDR3 peptides within each V-J. Welch's t-statistics and random forest reduced fewer than 600 V-J features to roughly 13, which were used in a naive Bayes classifier (R e1071). TCRdb took the public reads, trimmed them with fastp at Q25, ran MiXCR for clone calling and kept in-frame beta chains. Entries that share a CDR3 protein sequence are merged under the most common genes and DNA. In this record, the V and J calls reflect TCRdb's handling and not the investigators' own analysis. The sample table records about 300,000 distinct CDR3 sequences; approximately 17% of these occur just once. The ten largest clones add up to roughly 31% of the sample.

Stable Graves' hyperthyroidism was defined as no progression to ophthalmopathy during 18 months of follow-up. Hyperthyroidism patients were newly diagnosed, with disease duration under 2 months, and aged 18 to 65 years. Patients with uncontrolled infections, other autoimmune diseases, pregnancy or lactation were excluded. Diagnoses were based on clinical symptoms, serum thyroxine and TRAb, thyroid ultrasound and orbital computed tomography. PBMCs were isolated from about 10 ml of fresh peripheral blood by Ficoll-Paque density gradient centrifugation. Trizol reagent was used to extract total RNA, and RNA quality was then checked on an Agilent 2100 Bioanalyzer.

Sequenced sample: blood. Rearrangement joined TRBV12-3 or TRBV12-4 to TRBJ1-2; TRBD1 is a weak D gene call, 5 bases matching. This sequence was found in a man aged 30-40 years with Graves' hyperthyroidism. This receptor has the CDR3 CASSFREKGHYSYTF. The DNA sequence is TGTGCCAGCAGTTTTAGGGAAAAGGGGCACTATAGCTACACCTTC.